This entry is about one T cell receptor beta chain. The antigen remains undetermined. Participants, patients aged 18 to 65, had newly diagnosed hyperthyroidism with a duration under 2 months. The data were obtained in a study of T cells in Graves' hyperthyroidism and ophthalmopathy. Findings and caveats of the study: The model forecast ophthalmopathy, anticipating it by a median roughly 6.3 months before onset.

Amplified regions were TCR beta CDR3 sequences from RNA transcripts. First-round RT-PCR of the TCR CDR3 relied on the HTBI primer set. One entry per CDR3 protein results from TCRdb running MiXCR on the multiplex PCR reads. The sample has approximately 590,000 distinct CDR3 sequences, around 16% seen once. Trimming took 0 bases from V and 2 from J, leaving 13 bases between them. This CDR3 has 16 amino acids. From germline, CDR1 is LGHNA and CDR2 YSLEER. The chain has TRBV4-3 and TRBJ1-2; unclear D gene. This sequence was found in a woman aged 30 to 39 with Graves' hyperthyroidism. The material sequenced was blood. This CDR3 is CASSQDLDSGNYGYTF. The CDR3 bases are TGCGCCAGCAGCCAAGATCTTGATTCAGGAAACTATGGCTACACCTTC.